This is a list of T cell receptor beta chains from one sample in a study of cytomegalovirus exposure and HLA in healthy donors. Only in-frame clones appear in the TCRdb table, and some are missing; sequencing was by immunoSEQ multiplex PCR. The data show 200,000 to 300,000 clones, approximately 84% seen once. Sequenced sample: PBMCs. The receptors here all came from a woman aged 40-49 years in good health and CMV-seropositive. Both conserved end residues are part of each CDR3. The D gene is left open where the match is weak. Rows give clone size only sometimes, using once, few, many, or a class for an expanded clone.

D gene | J gene | V gene | clone size | CDR3 DNA | CDR3 protein
NA | TRBJ2-1 | TRBV19 | NA | TGTGCCAGTACCCAGGACAGAGGGTACAATGAGCAGTTCTTC | CASTQDRGYNEQFF
TRBD1 | TRBJ2-2 | TRBV27 | NA | TGTGCCAGCAGTCATCAGGGGGCCGACGTGGGGGAGCTGTTTTTT | CASSHQGADVGELFF
TRBD1 | TRBJ1-6 | TRBV27 | NA | TGTGCCAGCAGCACTCGGGACAGGGGTTATTCACCCCTCCACTTT | CASSTRDRGYSPLHF
TRBD2 | TRBJ2-7 | TRBV13 | NA | TGTGCCAGCAGCTTCGGGAGGGGGGGGTACGAGCAGTACTTC | CASSFGRGGYEQYF
NA | TRBJ2-4 | TRBV15 | NA | TGTGCCACCAGCAGAGTAGGGGCCGGGGGCATTCAGTACTTC | CATSRVGAGGIQYF
TRBD1 | TRBJ2-5 | TRBV12-5 | NA | TGTGCTAGTGGTTTCACGATGGGACAGGGGGTCCAAGAGACCCAGTACTTC | CASGFTMGQGVQETQYF
NA | TRBJ1-1 | TRBV30 | few | TGTGCCTGGAGTGTACTAGCGGTTGACACTGAAGCTTTCTTT | CAWSVLAVDTEAFF
TRBD1 | TRBJ1-5 | TRBV7-9 | NA | TGTGCCAGCAGCCTTTCGACAGGGAGTGGCAATCAGCCCCAGCATTTT | CASSLSTGSGNQPQHF
TRBD1 | TRBJ2-5 | TRBV15 | NA | TGTGCCACCAGTGAAACGGACAGGGGGGAAGAGACCCAGTACTTC | CATSETDRGEETQYF
TRBD1 | TRBJ1-2 | TRBV18 | once | TGTGCCAGCTCACCAGGACAGGATCATGGCTACACCTTC | CASSPGQDHGYTF
NA | TRBJ2-3 | TRBV7-2 | many | TGTGCCAGCAGCTTAGGCGGGTATACGCAGTATTTT | CASSLGGYTQYF
NA | TRBJ1-5 | TRBV21-1 | NA | TGTGCCAGCAGCAAGATGACAGGGACCATATATAGCAATCAGCCCCAGCATTTT | CASSKMTGTIYSNQPQHF
NA | TRBJ2-3 | TRBV7-3 | NA | TGTGCCAGCAGCTTAACGAGCGGGAGCACAGATACGCAGTATTTT | CASSLTSGSTDTQYF
NA | TRBJ1-1 | TRBV4-2 | once | TGTGCCAGCAGCCAAGATCTTACAGGGAACACTGAAGCTTTCTTT | CASSQDLTGNTEAFF
TRBD1 | TRBJ1-3 | TRBV7-8 | NA | TGTGCCAGCAGCATCACGGGACAGGGGGCGGCGGGCACCATATATTTT | CASSITGQGAAGTIYF
NA | TRBJ1-1 | TRBV11-2 | few | TGTGCCAGCAGCCAACCCGGGGTCACTGAAGCTTTCTTT | CASSQPGVTEAFF
TRBD1 | TRBJ2-7 | TRBV2 | NA | TGTGCCAGCAGTGCGGACAGGGCCCTCTACGAGCAGTACTTC | CASSADRALYEQYF
TRBD1 | TRBJ2-7 | TRBV25-1 | NA | TGTGCCAGCAGTGAATATCCAGGGGGCTCCTACGAGCAGTACTTC | CASSEYPGGSYEQYF
TRBD1 | TRBJ1-2 | TRBV18 | NA | TGTGCCAGCTCATTAGCCGGGACAGGCTACTATGGCTACACCTTC | CASSLAGTGYYGYTF
TRBD2 | TRBJ2-1 | TRBV5-6 | NA | TGTGCCAGCAGCACCCGGGGACTAGCGGCTTACAATGAGCAGTTCTTC | CASSTRGLAAYNEQFF
NA | TRBJ2-1 | TRBV5-8 | NA | TGTGCCAGCAGCTTAAGTCCGGGGGTAGGGGAGCAGTTCTTC | CASSLSPGVGEQFF
NA | TRBJ2-1 | TRBV4-3 | NA | TGCGCCAGCAGCCAACACTTGGCGGCAGCCTTCTTC | CASSQHLAAAFF
TRBD2 | TRBJ2-3 | TRBV6-5 | NA | TGTGCCAGCAGTTACCGGACTAGCGGGAGACCAGATACGCAGTATTTT | CASSYRTSGRPDTQYF
NA | TRBJ1-4 | TRBV7-9 | NA | TGTGCCAGCAGCCCATCCGGAGGGTTAACTAATGAAAAACTGTTTTTT | CASSPSGGLTNEKLFF
NA | TRBJ2-1 | TRBV7-3 | NA | TGTGCCAGCAGCTTACTAGCGAGCTCCTACAATGAGCAGTTCTTC | CASSLLASSYNEQFF
NA | TRBJ2-7 | TRBV18 | few | TGTGCCAGCTCACCTACCCCGGACAGCCCCTACGAGCAGTACTTC | CASSPTPDSPYEQYF
NA | TRBJ1-3 | TRBV30 | NA | TGTGCCTGGAGTATCCGGAGGAGGAGCTCTGGAAACACCATATATTTT | CAWSIRRRSSGNTIYF
NA | TRBJ1-1 | TRBV18 | NA | TGTGCCAGCTCACCAGCGGGTCTTACCTTACTGAACACTGAAGCTTTCTTT | CASSPAGLTLLNTEAFF
TRBD2 | TRBJ2-3 | TRBV11-3 | NA | TGTGCCAGCAGCTTAGTAGCGGGAGCAGATACGCAGTATTTT | CASSLVAGADTQYF
NA | TRBJ2-1 | TRBV9 | once | TGTGCCAGCAGCTCGGTACTAGACAATGAGCAGTTCTTC | CASSSVLDNEQFF
TRBD2 | TRBJ2-1 | TRBV11-3 | NA | TGTGCCAGCAGCCCCCCCGGGGAGGGATGGAATGAGCAGTTCTTC | CASSPPGEGWNEQFF
NA | TRBJ2-7 | TRBV7-2 | NA | TGTGCCAGCAGCCCTGACAGATCCCGCTCCTACGAGCAGTACTTC | CASSPDRSRSYEQYF
TRBD1 | TRBJ1-1 | TRBV29-1 | NA | TGCAGCGTGGGCCGGGACAGTACATTTGAAGCTTTCTTT | CSVGRDSTFEAFF
NA | TRBJ2-7 | TRBV27 | few | TGTGCCAGCAGCTCCTGGGGAGTGATCTCCTACGAGCAGTACTTC | CASSSWGVISYEQYF
TRBD1 | TRBJ1-2 | TRBV29-1 | NA | TGCAGCGTTGGGACAGGGTACCATGGCTACACCTTC | CSVGTGYHGYTF
NA | TRBJ1-2 | TRBV5-6 | NA | TGTGCCAGCAGCCAGATCAGGGTTTCGGAAGGCTACACCTTC | CASSQIRVSEGYTF
TRBD1 | TRBJ1-2 | TRBV6-1 | NA | TGTGCCAGCACGAAGGGACAGTCTAATGGCTACACCTTC | CASTKGQSNGYTF
NA | TRBJ2-1 | TRBV9 | NA | TGTGCCAGCAGCGCGGGAGTTTACAATGAGCAGTTCTTC | CASSAGVYNEQFF
TRBD1 | TRBJ1-5 | TRBV5-5 | NA | TGTGCCAGCAGCTTGGATCCGGGACAGCTCAATCAGCCCCAGCATTTT | CASSLDPGQLNQPQHF
NA | TRBJ2-1 | TRBV5-4 | NA | TGTGCCAGCAGCTCCTTATTCACTAACCCAAACCCCAATGAGCAGTTCTTC | CASSSLFTNPNPNEQFF
NA | TRBJ2-2 | TRBV11-3 | once | TGTGCCAGCAGCTTAGACACTCTCGGCGGGGAGCTGTTTTTT | CASSLDTLGGELFF
NA | TRBJ1-1 | TRBV28 | NA | TGTGCCAGCAGTAGGAGCACTGAAGCTTTCTTT | CASSRSTEAFF
TRBD1 | TRBJ1-1 | TRBV2 | NA | TGTGCCAGCAGCTCAGGGGGCGCTGAAGCTTTCTTT | CASSSGGAEAFF
TRBD2 | TRBJ2-2 | TRBV6-1 | NA | TGTGCCAGCCTTGGACTAGCAGGCACCGGGGAGCTGTTTTTT | CASLGLAGTGELFF
TRBD2 | TRBJ2-1 | TRBV19 | once | TGTGCCAGTAGTGGATGGACTAGCGGGCAAAGACAGATGAATGAGCAGTTCTTC | CASSGWTSGQRQMNEQFF
NA | TRBJ1-4 | TRBV15 | NA | TGTGCCACCAGCAGGGACCAAGGGGGAACTAATGAAAAACTGTTTTTT | CATSRDQGGTNEKLFF
TRBD1 | TRBJ1-2 | TRBV7-2 | NA | TGTGCCAGCAGCTTATCCGGACAGGGACACACCTTC | CASSLSGQGHTF
NA | TRBJ2-2 | TRBV19 | NA | TGTGCCAGTAGTACACAAGACACCGGGGAGCTGTTTTTT | CASSTQDTGELFF
NA | TRBJ2-1 | TRBV9 | few | TGTGCCAGCAGCGTAGATGGCAGTCCTTACAATGAGCAGTTCTTC | CASSVDGSPYNEQFF
TRBD2 | TRBJ2-1 | TRBV9 | NA | TGTGCCAGCAGCGTGACTAGCGGGGTCTACAATGAGCAGTTCTTC | CASSVTSGVYNEQFF
NA | TRBJ1-4 | TRBV5-8 | NA | TGTGCCAGCAGCTTGGGGGTCCAGGGGAACGAAAAACTGTTTTTT | CASSLGVQGNEKLFF
TRBD1 | TRBJ2-7 | TRBV14 | NA | TGTGCCAGCAGCCAAGCGCGACAGGGGGCCGTCGGGGGCGTCTACGAGCAGTACTTC | CASSQARQGAVGGVYEQYF
TRBD1 | TRBJ2-7 | TRBV19 | once | TGTGCCACCCGGGACAGGGGCTACGAGCAGTACTTC | CATRDRGYEQYF